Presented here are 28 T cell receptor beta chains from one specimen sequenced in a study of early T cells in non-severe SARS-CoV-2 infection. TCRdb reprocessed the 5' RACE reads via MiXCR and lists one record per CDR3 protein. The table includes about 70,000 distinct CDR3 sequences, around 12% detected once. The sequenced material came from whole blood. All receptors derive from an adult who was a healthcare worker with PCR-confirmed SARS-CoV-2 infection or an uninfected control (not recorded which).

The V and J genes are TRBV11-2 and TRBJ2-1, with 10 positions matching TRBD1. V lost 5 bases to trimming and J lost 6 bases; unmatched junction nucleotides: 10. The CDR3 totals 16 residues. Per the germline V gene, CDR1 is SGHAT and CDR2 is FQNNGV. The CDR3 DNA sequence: TGTGCCAGCAGCACCCTCCGGGGACAGGGGACCAATGAGCAGTTCTTC. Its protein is CASSTLRGQGTNEQFF. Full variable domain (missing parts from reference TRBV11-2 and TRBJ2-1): EAGVAQSPRYKIIEKRQSVAFWCNPISGHATLYWYQQILGQGPKLLIQFQNNGVVDDSQLPKDRFSAERLKGVDSTLKIQPAKLEDSAVYLCASSTLRGQGTNEQFFGPGTRLTVL.

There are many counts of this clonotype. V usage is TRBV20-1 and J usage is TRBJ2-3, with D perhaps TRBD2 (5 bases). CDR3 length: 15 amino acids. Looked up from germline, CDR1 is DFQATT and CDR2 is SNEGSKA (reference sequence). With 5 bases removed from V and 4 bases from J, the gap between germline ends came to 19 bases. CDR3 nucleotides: TGCAGTGCTGGGTACAAGGAGCGGATCTCAGATACGCAGTATTTT. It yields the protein CSAGYKERISDTQYF.

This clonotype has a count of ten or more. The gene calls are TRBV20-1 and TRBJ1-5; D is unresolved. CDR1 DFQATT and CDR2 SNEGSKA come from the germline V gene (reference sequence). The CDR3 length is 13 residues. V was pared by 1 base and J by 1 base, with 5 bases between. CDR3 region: CSARVQSNQPQHF. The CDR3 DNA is TGCAGTGCTAGAGTGCAGAGCAATCAGCCCCAGCATTTT.

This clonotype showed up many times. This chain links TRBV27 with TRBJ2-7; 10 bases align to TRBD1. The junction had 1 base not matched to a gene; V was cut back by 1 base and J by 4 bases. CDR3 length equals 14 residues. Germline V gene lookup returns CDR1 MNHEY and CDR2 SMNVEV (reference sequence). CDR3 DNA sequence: TGTGCCAGCAGTTTATTGGGACAGGGGTACGAGCAGTACTTC. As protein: CASSLLGQGYEQYF.

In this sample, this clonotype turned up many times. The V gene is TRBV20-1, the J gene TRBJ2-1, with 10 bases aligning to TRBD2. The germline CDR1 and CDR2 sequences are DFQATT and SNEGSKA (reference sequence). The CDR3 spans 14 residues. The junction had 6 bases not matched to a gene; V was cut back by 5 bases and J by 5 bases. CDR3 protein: CSAPTSGENNEQFF. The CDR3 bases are TGCAGTGCTCCTACTAGCGGGGAAAACAATGAGCAGTTCTTC.

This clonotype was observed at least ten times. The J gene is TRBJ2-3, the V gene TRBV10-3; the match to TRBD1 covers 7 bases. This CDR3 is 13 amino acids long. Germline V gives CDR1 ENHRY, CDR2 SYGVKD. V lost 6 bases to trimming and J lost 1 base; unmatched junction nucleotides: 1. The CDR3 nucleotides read TGTGCCATCAGCGACAGGGGCACAGATACGCAGTATTTT. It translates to CAISDRGTDTQYF.

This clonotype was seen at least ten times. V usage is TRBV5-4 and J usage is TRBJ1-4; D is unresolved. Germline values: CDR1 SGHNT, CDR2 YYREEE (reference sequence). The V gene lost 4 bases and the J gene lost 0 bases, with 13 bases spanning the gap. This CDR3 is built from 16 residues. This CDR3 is CASSPNSGSTNEKLFF. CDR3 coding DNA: TGTGCCAGCAGCCCAAATTCCGGTTCAACTAATGAAAAACTGTTTTTT.

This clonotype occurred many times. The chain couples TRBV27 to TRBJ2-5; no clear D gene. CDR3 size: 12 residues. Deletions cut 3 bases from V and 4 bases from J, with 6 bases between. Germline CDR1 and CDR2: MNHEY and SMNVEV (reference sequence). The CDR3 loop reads CASSFYGETQYF. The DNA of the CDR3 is TGTGCCAGCAGTTTCTACGGAGAGACCCAGTACTTC.

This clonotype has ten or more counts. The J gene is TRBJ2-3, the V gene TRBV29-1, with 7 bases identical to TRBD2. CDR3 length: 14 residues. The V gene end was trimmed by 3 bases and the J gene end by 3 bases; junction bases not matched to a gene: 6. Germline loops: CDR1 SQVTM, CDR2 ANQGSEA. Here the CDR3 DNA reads TGCAGCGTTGACGGGCAGGGAGGGACAGATACGCAGTATTTT. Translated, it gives CSVDGQGGTDTQYF.

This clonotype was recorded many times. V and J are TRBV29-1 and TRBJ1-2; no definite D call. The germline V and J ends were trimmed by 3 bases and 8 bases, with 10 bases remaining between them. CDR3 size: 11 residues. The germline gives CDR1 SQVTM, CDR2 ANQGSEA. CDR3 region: CSVDEGRGYTF. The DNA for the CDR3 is TGCAGCGTTGATGAAGGGCGCGGCTACACCTTC.

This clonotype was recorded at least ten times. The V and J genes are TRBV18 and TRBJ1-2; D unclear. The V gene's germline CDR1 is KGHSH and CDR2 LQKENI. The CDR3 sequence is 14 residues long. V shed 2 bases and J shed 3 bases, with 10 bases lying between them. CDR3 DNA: TGTGCCAGCTCACCATCGGGCACTTACTATGGCTACACCTTC. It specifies CASSPSGTYYGYTF.

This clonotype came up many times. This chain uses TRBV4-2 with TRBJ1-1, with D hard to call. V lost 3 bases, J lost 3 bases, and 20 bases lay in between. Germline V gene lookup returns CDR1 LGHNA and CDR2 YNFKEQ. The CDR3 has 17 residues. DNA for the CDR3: TGTGCCAGCAGCCAGGAATTATACAACTCCTTGGACACTGAAGCTTTCTTT. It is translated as CASSQELYNSLDTEAFF.

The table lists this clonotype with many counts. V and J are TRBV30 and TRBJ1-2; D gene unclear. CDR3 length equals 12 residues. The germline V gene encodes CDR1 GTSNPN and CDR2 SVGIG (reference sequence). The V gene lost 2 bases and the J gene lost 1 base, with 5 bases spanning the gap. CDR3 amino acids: CAWSLFNYGYTF. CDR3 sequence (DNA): TGTGCCTGGAGTCTATTTAACTATGGCTACACCTTC. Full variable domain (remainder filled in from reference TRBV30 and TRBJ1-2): SQTIHQWPATLVQPVGSPLSLECTVEGTSNPNLYWYRQAAGRGLQLLFYSVGIGQISSEVPQNLSASRPQDRQFILSSKKLLLSDSGFYLCAWSLFNYGYTFGSGTRLTVV.

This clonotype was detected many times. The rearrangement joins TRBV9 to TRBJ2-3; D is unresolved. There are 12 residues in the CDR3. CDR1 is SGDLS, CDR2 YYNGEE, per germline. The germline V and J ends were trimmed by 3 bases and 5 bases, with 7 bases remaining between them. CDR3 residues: CASSALRDTQYF. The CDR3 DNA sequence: TGTGCCAGCAGCGCCCTTAGAGATACGCAGTATTTT.

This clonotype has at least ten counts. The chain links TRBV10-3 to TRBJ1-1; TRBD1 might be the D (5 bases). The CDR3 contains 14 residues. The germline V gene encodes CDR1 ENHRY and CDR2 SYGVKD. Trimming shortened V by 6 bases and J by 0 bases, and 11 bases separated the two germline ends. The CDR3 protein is CAISSQGLNTEAFF. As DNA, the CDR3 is TGTGCCATCAGCAGTCAGGGCCTGAACACTGAAGCTTTCTTT.

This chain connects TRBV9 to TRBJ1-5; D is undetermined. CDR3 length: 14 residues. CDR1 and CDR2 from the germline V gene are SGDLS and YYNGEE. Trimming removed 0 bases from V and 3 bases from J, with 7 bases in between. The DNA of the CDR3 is TGTGCCAGCAGCGTAGGGGGTGACAATCAGCCCCAGCATTTT. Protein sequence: CASSVGGDNQPQHF.

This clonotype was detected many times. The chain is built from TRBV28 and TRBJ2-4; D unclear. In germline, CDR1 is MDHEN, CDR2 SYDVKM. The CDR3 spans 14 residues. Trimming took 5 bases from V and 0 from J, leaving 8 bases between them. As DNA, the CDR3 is TGTGCCAGCAGTGTAGTACTAGCCAAAAACATTCAGTACTTC. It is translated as CASSVVLAKNIQYF.

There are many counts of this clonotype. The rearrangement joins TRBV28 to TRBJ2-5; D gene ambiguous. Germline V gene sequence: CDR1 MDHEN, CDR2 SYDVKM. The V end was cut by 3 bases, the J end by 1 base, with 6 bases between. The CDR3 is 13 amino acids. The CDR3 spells CASSFLVQETQYF. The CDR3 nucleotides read TGTGCCAGCAGTTTTTTAGTCCAAGAGACCCAGTACTTC.

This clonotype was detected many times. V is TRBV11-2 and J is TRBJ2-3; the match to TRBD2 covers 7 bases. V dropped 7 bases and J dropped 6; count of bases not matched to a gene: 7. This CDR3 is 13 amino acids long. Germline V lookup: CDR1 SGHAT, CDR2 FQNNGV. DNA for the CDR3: TGTGCCAGCATGACTAGCCCTCGGGATACGCAGTATTTT. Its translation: CASMTSPRDTQYF.

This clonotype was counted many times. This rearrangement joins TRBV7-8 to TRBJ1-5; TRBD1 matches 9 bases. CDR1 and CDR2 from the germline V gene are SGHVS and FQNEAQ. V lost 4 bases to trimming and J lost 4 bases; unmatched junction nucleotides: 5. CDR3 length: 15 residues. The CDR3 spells CASSSMDRGNQPQHF. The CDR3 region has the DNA TGTGCCAGCAGCTCTATGGACAGGGGTAATCAGCCCCAGCATTTT.

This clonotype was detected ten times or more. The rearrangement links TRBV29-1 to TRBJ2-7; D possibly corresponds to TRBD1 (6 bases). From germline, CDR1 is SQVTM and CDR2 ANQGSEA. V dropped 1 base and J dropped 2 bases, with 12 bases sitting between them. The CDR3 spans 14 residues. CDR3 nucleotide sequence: TGCAGCGTTGAAGCCAGGGGAAAAACCTACGAGCAGTACTTC. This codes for CSVEARGKTYEQYF.

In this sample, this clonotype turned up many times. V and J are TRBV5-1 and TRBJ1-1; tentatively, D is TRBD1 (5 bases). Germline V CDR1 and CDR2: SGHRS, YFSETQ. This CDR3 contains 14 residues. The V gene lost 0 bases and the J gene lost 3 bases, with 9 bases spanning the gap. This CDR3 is CASSLGARDTEAFF. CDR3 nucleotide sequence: TGCGCCAGCAGCTTGGGGGCCAGGGACACTGAAGCTTTCTTT.

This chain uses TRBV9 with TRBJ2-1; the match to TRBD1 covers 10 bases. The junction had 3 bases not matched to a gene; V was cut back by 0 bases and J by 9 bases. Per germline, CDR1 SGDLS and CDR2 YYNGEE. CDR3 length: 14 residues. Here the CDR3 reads CASSVETGGGEQFF. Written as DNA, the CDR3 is TGTGCCAGCAGCGTAGAGACAGGGGGCGGTGAGCAGTTCTTC.

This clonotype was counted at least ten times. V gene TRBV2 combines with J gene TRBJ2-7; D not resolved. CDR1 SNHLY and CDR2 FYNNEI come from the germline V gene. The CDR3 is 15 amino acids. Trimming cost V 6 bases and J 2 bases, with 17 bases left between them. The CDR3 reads CASRGFGDMTYEQYF. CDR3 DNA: TGTGCCAGCAGGGGGTTCGGCGACATGACCTACGAGCAGTACTTC.

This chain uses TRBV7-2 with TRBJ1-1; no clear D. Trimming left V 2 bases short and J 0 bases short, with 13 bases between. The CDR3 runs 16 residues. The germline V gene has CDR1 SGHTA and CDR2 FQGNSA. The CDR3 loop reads CASSLTAGLMNTEAFF. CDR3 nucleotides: TGTGCCAGCAGCTTAACTGCGGGTTTAATGAACACTGAAGCTTTCTTT.

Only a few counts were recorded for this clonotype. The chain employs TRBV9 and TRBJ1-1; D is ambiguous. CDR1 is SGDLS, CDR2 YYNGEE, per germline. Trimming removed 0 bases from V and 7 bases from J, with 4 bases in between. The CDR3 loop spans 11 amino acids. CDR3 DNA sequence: TGTGCCAGCAGCGTAGGAGGTGAAGCTTTCTTT. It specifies CASSVGGEAFF.

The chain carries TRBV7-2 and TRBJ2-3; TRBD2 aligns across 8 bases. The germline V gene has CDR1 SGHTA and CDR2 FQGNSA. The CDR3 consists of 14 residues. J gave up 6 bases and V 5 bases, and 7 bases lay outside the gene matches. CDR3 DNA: TGTGCCAGCAGCCCACAGACTAGCGTGGATACGCAGTATTTT. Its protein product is CASSPQTSVDTQYF.

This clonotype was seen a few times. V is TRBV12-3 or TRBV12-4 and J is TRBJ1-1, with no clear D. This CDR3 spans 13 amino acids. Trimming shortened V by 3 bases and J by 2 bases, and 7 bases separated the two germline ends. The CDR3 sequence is CASSFGGNTEAFF. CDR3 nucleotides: TGTGCCAGCAGTTTTGGAGGTAACACTGAAGCTTTCTTT.